The next 14 T cell receptor beta chains were all read from a single sample in a study of blood T cell repertoires in COVID-19. The data were produced by immunoSEQ multiplex PCR, yet TCRdb's version contains in-frame clones alone and is incomplete. Among 170,000 or so clones listed, approximately 81% were seen once. Sequenced material: peripheral blood. The receptors derive from a man in his late teens or twenties with active or convalescent COVID-19.

Only one count was recorded for this clone. The J gene is TRBJ1-1, the V gene TRBV5-1, with D unresolved. The germline V and J ends were trimmed by 0 bases and 1 base, with 10 bases remaining between them. Germline CDR1 SGHRS, CDR2 YFSETQ. This CDR3 spans 15 amino acids. DNA for the CDR3: TGCGCCAGCAGCTTGGTACGACAAGAGAACACTGAAGCTTTCTTT. This codes for CASSLVRQENTEAFF. The variable domain in full, with the rest retrieved from reference TRBV5-1 and TRBJ1-1, is KAGVTQTPRYLIKTRGQQVTLSCSPISGHRSVSWYQQTPGQGLQFLFEYFSETQRNKGNFPGRFSGRQFSNSRSEMNVSTLELGDSALYLCASSLVRQENTEAFFGQGTRLTVV.

The rearrangement joins TRBV24-1 to TRBJ2-3; 10 bases map to TRBD2. The CDR3 covers 17 residues. Germline CDR1 is KGHDR and CDR2 is SFDVKD. The V segment lost 2 bases and the J segment 2 bases; nucleotides outside the gene matches: 6. CDR3 DNA: TGTGCCACCAGTGATTCTCCAGCGGGAGGGCCCACAGATACGCAGTATTTT. Its protein product is CATSDSPAGGPTDTQYF.

The J gene is TRBJ1-4, the V gene TRBV19; possible D gene TRBD1, 6 bases. Germline V gene lookup returns CDR1 LNHDA and CDR2 SQIVND (reference sequence). The CDR3 runs 14 residues. V lost 4 bases, J lost 5 bases, and 11 bases lay in between. The CDR3 DNA sequence: TGTGCCAGTAGTACCGGGACATGGAATGAAAAACTGTTTTTT. Its protein is CASSTGTWNEKLFF.

The chain recombines TRBV7-8 with TRBJ1-6; D gene unclear. V dropped 1 base and J dropped 0 bases, with 10 bases sitting between them. The germline gives CDR1 SGHVS, CDR2 FQNEAQ. The CDR3 sequence is 17 residues long. This CDR3 is CASSLGPQDSYNSPLHF. The CDR3 bases are TGTGCCAGCAGCTTAGGACCCCAGGACTCCTATAATTCACCCCTCCACTTT.

The gene calls are TRBV5-4 and TRBJ2-7, with 12 bases that match TRBD2. Germline values: CDR1 SGHNT, CDR2 YYREEE (reference sequence). The CDR3 loop spans 15 amino acids. V lost 3 bases to trimming and J lost 4 bases; unmatched junction nucleotides: 5. CDR3 nucleotides: TGTGCCAGCAGCTATCTAGCGGGAGGGCCATACGAGCAGTACTTC. Its translation: CASSYLAGGPYEQYF.

The chain joins TRBV12-3 or TRBV12-4 to TRBJ2-7; no clear D gene. Trimming left V 0 bases short and J 2 bases short, with 5 bases between. The CDR3 has 13 amino acids. CDR3 in amino acids: CASSLARAYEQYF. CDR3 nucleotide sequence: TGTGCCAGCAGTTTAGCCCGTGCCTACGAGCAGTACTTC.

The chain recombines TRBV28 with TRBJ2-1; no definite D call. Germline V gives CDR1 MDHEN, CDR2 SYDVKM. There are 14 residues in the CDR3. V shed 4 bases and J shed 5 bases, with 12 bases lying between them. The CDR3 protein is CASSSHGSNNEQFF. CDR3 in DNA: TGTGCCAGCAGTTCCCACGGGTCCAACAATGAGCAGTTCTTC. Filled out from reference TRBV28 and TRBJ2-1, the complete variable domain reads DVKVTQSSRYLVKRTGEKVFLECVQDMDHENMFWYRQDPGLGLRLIYFSYDVKMKEKGDIPEGYSVSREKKERFSLILESASTNQTSMYLCASSSHGSNNEQFFGPGTRLTVL.

This clone was counted once. The rearrangement joins TRBV20-1 to TRBJ2-1; D is unclear. Germline CDR1 reads DFQATT; CDR2 reads SNEGSKA (reference sequence). The CDR3 loop spans 15 amino acids. The V and J ends lost 3 bases and 0 bases respectively, with 12 bases between them. The DNA of the CDR3 is TGCAGTGCTAGTGAGCGCCGGAGCTCCTACAATGAGCAGTTCTTC. It yields the protein CSASERRSSYNEQFF.

This chain connects TRBV7-8 to TRBJ1-1, with D possibly matching TRBD1 (6 bases). The germline V gene encodes CDR1 SGHVS and CDR2 FQNEAQ. This CDR3 has 15 residues. V dropped 0 bases and J dropped 1 base, with 9 bases sitting between them. This CDR3 is CASSLAGGPNTEAFF. The CDR3 DNA follows: TGTGCCAGCAGCTTAGCGGGGGGGCCGAACACTGAAGCTTTCTTT.

This sequence joins TRBV3-1 (or the pseudogene TRBV3-2) and TRBJ2-1; perhaps TRBD1 as D (6 bases). The V end was cut by 5 bases, the J end by 7 bases, with 9 bases between. The germline CDR1 and CDR2 sequences are LGHDT and YNNKEL (reference sequence). This CDR3 has 12 residues. The CDR3 DNA sequence: TGTGCCAGCAGCGTTACAGGGAATGAGCAGTTCTTC. Its protein is CASSVTGNEQFF.

This chain joins TRBV11-3 and TRBJ2-3; 7 nucleotides match TRBD2. Losses at the gene ends were 1 base for V and 2 bases for J; bases not matched to a gene: 6. This CDR3 region has 16 residues. Germline loops: CDR1 SGHNT, CDR2 YENEEA. Here the CDR3 DNA reads TGTGCCAGCAGCTTAGGGTTAGCGGGCCTCACAGATACGCAGTATTTT. This gives the protein CASSLGLAGLTDTQYF.

The chain employs TRBV18 and TRBJ2-1; tentative D call: TRBD1 (6 bases). V was shortened by 6 bases and J by 6 bases, with 18 bases between the two germline ends. Per the germline V gene, CDR1 is KGHSH and CDR2 is LQKENI. This CDR3 is 15 amino acids long. Here the CDR3 DNA reads TGTGCCAGCTCTTCAGGGGTCCGTGGGGGCAATGAGCAGTTCTTC. It codes for CASSSGVRGGNEQFF.

The rearrangement joins TRBV28 to TRBJ2-3, with TRBD2 identical over 7 bases. The CDR3 spans 14 residues. CDR1 is MDHEN and CDR2 is SYDVKM in the germline V gene. The V segment lost 4 bases and the J segment 7 bases; nucleotides outside the gene matches: 8. The CDR3 sequence: CASSSSGRGNTQYF. The CDR3 nucleotides are TGTGCCAGCAGTTCCTCAGGGAGGGGAAATACGCAGTATTTT.

The chain has TRBV7-9 and TRBJ2-5; D possibly corresponds to TRBD1 (6 bases). CDR1 is SEHNR and CDR2 is FQNEAQ in the germline V gene (reference sequence). V was clipped by 5 bases and J by 5 bases, with 18 bases between them. The CDR3 contains 15 residues. The DNA for the CDR3 is TGTGCCAGCAGCACAACGCTGGGGGCTGGGGAGACCCAGTACTTC. Translation gives CASSTTLGAGETQYF.